This TCR beta chain emerged from a study of blood T cells in healthy people across ages. The trim removed 6 bases at V and 7 bases at J, leaving 14 bases unmatched. CDR3 length: 16 amino acids. Germline V gives CDR1 MNHEY, CDR2 SVGAGI. For the second PCR, which ran for roughly 6 to 11 cycles, a sample-barcoded 5' primer and a J-beta primer mix were used. TCRdb ran MiXCR on the 5' RACE reads and lists one entry per CDR3 protein. The sample carries about 780,000 distinct CDR3 sequences, about 45% recorded once. The table lists this clonotype with many counts. Its antigen is unknown. Study-wide results and caveats: Unsorted PBMC input precluded a conclusive naive versus antigen-experienced comparison. Calculation of diversity from one million T cells yielded estimates considered to be underestimates.

The chain links TRBV6-5 to TRBJ2-1; 8 bases align to TRBD2. The sequence came from an older man in good health. The sample was blood. In DNA, the CDR3 is TGTGCCAGCAGACGACAGCGGGAGAGTATCGGGAATGAGCAGTTCTTC. The encoded protein is CASRRQRESIGNEQFF.